This T cell receptor (beta chain) was sequenced during a study of blood T cells in healthy people across ages. Study-level background: In model experiments, template switching was able to capture about one barcoded beta molecule for every two T cells that were present.

Through a sample-barcoded 5' primer and a J-beta primer mix, a second PCR was run for roughly 7 to 11 cycles. Using its own MiXCR run on the 5' RACE reads, TCRdb lists one record per CDR3 protein. The sample holds some 760,000 distinct CDR3 sequences, 20% to 25% seen once. Every sample yielded at least 6.5 million isolated PBMCs. The ends lost 6 bases at V and 12 bases at J; junction bases unmatched: 8. The CDR3 is made up of 14 amino acids. In addition, the sample was reused for a study of T cells of mothers and their children. Per that paper: Sequencing got over 8 million TCR beta CDR3 reads from each mother and roughly 2.7 million from each child.

The chain joins TRBV12-3 or TRBV12-4 to TRBJ2-1, with TRBD2 identical over 13 bases. This receptor was taken from a boy younger than 18 in good health. Sequences were obtained from blood. The CDR3 here is CASSPGTSGAVQFF. CDR3 DNA sequence: TGTGCCAGCAGCCCCGGGACTAGCGGGGCGGTGCAGTTCTTC.